The next 10 T cell receptor beta chains were all read from a single sample in a study of patients and donors after allogeneic stem cell transplantation. TCRdb itself ran the RT-PCR reads through MiXCR, one entry per CDR3 protein. The sample includes 390,000 or so distinct CDR3 sequences, roughly 17% of them seen just once. The sequenced sample consisted of blood, either unsorted or a sorted T cell fraction (not recorded which). These receptors were collected from a human donor who was either an allogeneic HSCT recipient or a stem cell or donor lymphocyte infusion donor (not recorded which). It is not recorded whose cells these are; they may come from a transplant donor.

The table lists this clonotype with a few counts. The rearrangement links TRBV6-1 to TRBJ2-1; a possible D gene is TRBD2 (5 bases). CDR1 and CDR2 from the germline V gene are MNHNS and SASEGT. Trimming cost V 8 bases and J 13 bases, with 18 bases left between them. The CDR3 extends over 12 amino acids. The CDR3 reads CASSGGGLTQFF. DNA for the CDR3: TGTGCCAGCTCCGGCGGAGGTTTAACACAGTTCTTC.

This clonotype came up a few times. The chain couples TRBV4-2 to TRBJ1-5; no clear D gene. The CDR3 has 14 residues. Germline CDR1 is LGHNA and CDR2 is YNFKEQ. V lost 0 bases, J lost 4 bases, and 7 bases lay in between. CDR3 sequence: CASSQESGNQPQHF. CDR3 DNA: TGTGCCAGCAGCCAAGAGTCAGGAAATCAGCCCCAGCATTTT.

A few counts support this clonotype. Relative to the germline gene, one junction end is altered; a read error may explain this. As DNA, the CDR3 is TGTGCCACCAGCAGAGATCCGGGCCCCTCCCAAGGGACCCAGTACTTC. Translation: CATSRDPGPSQGTQYF. The gene calls are TRBV15 and TRBJ2-5, with D hard to call. This CDR3 is built from 16 residues. Germline V gene data show CDR1 as LNHNV and CDR2 as YYDKDF (reference sequence).

The CDR3 spells CASRPGQITEAFF. CDR3 sequence (DNA): TGTGCCAGCAGGCCCGGACAGATCACTGAAGCTTTCTTT. This rearrangement joins TRBV6-1 to TRBJ1-1, with D possibly TRBD1 on 6 matching bases. The germline V gene has CDR1 MNHNS and CDR2 SASEGT. V was cut by 6 bases and J by 4 bases, with 12 bases left in between. The CDR3 consists of 13 residues.

V usage is TRBV12-3 or TRBV12-4 and J usage is TRBJ2-5; tentatively, D is TRBD1 or TRBD2 (5 bases each). V shed 6 bases and J shed 0 bases, with 17 bases lying between them. This CDR3 spans 16 amino acids. This CDR3 reads CASSGTRWGYQETQYF. The DNA for the CDR3 is TGTGCCAGCAGCGGAACTCGTTGGGGGTACCAAGAGACCCAGTACTTC.

V gene TRBV7-4 combines with J gene TRBJ2-1; 12 nucleotides align to TRBD2. The CDR3 is 17 amino acids. Germline trimming cut 2 bases from V and 8 bases from J; bases unmatched to any gene: 10. Germline-derived CDR1 and CDR2 are SGHVT and SQSDAQ. The CDR3 here is CASSLPMTSGGIDEQFF. The CDR3 DNA reads TGTGCCAGCAGCTTACCGATGACTAGCGGGGGTATTGATGAGCAGTTCTTC.

The J gene is TRBJ2-5, the V gene TRBV10-3; D remains ambiguous. Germline CDR1 reads ENHRY; CDR2 reads SYGVKD. Trimming took off 0 bases at V and 9 bases at J, with 8 bases between the two ends. The CDR3 sequence is 12 residues long. The DNA of the CDR3 is TGTGCCATCAGTGAGTCGCCGAAAGCCCAGTACTTC. The encoded protein is CAISESPKAQYF.

V and J are TRBV2 and TRBJ2-2; unclear D gene. V shed 3 bases and J shed 3 bases, with 11 bases lying between them. CDR1 and CDR2 from the germline V gene are SNHLY and FYNNEI. The CDR3 loop spans 15 amino acids. CDR3 in amino acids: CASSDGIFYTGELFF. CDR3 DNA: TGTGCCAGCAGTGACGGCATCTTTTACACCGGGGAGCTGTTTTTT.

This clonotype was seen only a few times. V and J are TRBV2 and TRBJ1-6; the D gene is possibly TRBD1 (5 bases). The CDR3 runs to 14 residues. The ends were cut back, 6 bases at V and 10 bases at J, with 16 bases in the middle. Germline V gives CDR1 SNHLY, CDR2 FYNNEI. The CDR3 DNA is TGTGCCAGCAGCCGGGACGGGGATGTATCACCCCTCCACTTT. It codes for CASSRDGDVSPLHF.

The sample holds a few counts of this clonotype. The rearrangement links TRBV5-1 to TRBJ1-1, with D uncertain. Trimming removed 4 bases at V and 5 bases at J, with 15 bases between. The CDR3 has 14 amino acids. Germline V gene data show CDR1 as SGHRS and CDR2 as YFSETQ. The CDR3: CASSPSVPRTEAFF. The CDR3 nucleotides are TGCGCCAGCAGCCCTTCGGTCCCGAGAACTGAAGCTTTCTTT.